This TCR beta chain was sequenced in a study of shared clonotypes between healthy human individuals. Whole-study context: CD8 memory received one plate per donor, CD8 naive two, CD4 memory three and CD4 naive three. Study-wide findings and caveats: Researchers sampled only blood; tissue repertoires likely differ. Rarefaction showed that sequencing of sorted subsets was incomplete (despite large depth).

Sequencing was at deep level. The repertoire was sequenced with immunoSEQ multiplex PCR; TCRdb's copy has only in-frame clones and lacks some. The data hold roughly 2.5 million clones, with approximately 94% observed a single time. The CDR3 covers 14 residues. The V end was cut by 5 bases, the J end by 0 bases, with 11 bases between. Germline CDR1 is MDHEN and CDR2 is SYDVKM. As concerns this clone: Its antigen is unknown.

The rearrangement joins TRBV28 to TRBJ2-7, with D hard to call. Sequencing was carried out using naive CD4+ T cells sorted from blood. Subset denoted: CD45RA+ positively selected. The clonotype originates from a man between 18 and 29 years old in good health. CDR3 residues: CASSPPWGSYEQYF. In DNA form, the CDR3 reads TGTGCCAGCAGTCCCCCATGGGGCTCCTACGAGCAGTACTTC.